This entry lists 8 T cell receptor delta chains sequenced from one sample in a study of gamma-delta chains in newborns, infants, children. TCRdb re-identified clones in the reads via CATT. This sample has over 4,500 delta-chain clones, with more than 2.5% found just once. The sequenced sample consisted of blood. The receptor source for this set is a child who was a newborn, infant or young child, either healthy, febrile or measles-vaccinated (not recorded which).

This clone turned up a few times. This chain links TRDV2 with TRDJ3; TRDD3 might be the D (6 bases). The germline V gene has CDR1 GEAIGNYY and CDR2 EKD. This CDR3 contains 19 residues. Trimming took off 0 bases at V and 0 bases at J, with 14 bases between the two ends. The CDR3 DNA sequence: TGTGCCTGTGACACCGTAAAGGGGGAAAGCTCCTGGGACACCCGACAGATGTTTTTC. Residues: CACDTVKGESSWDTRQMFF.

A few counts support this clone. The chain employs TRDV1 and TRDJ1; D possibly matches TRDD2 or TRDD3 (9 bases each). The CDR3 has 22 amino acids. The germline V gene has CDR1 TSWWSYY and CDR2 QGS. V lost 3 bases and J 4 bases, leaving 36 bases between the germline ends. This CDR3 is CALGDVFLPTAGGLYLNDKLIF. As DNA, the CDR3 is TGTGCTCTTGGGGACGTATTCCTTCCTACAGCTGGGGGATTATATCTTAACGATAAACTCATCTTT.

This clone was recorded a few times. V usage is TRDV2 and J usage is TRDJ3; D remains ambiguous. Germline V gene data show CDR1 as GEAIGNYY and CDR2 as EKD. Trimming took off 0 bases at V and 0 bases at J, with 8 bases between the two ends. This CDR3 comprises 17 residues. The CDR3 nucleotides read TGTGCCTGTGACACCGTGGTAGGCTCCTGGGACACCCGACAGATGTTTTTC. The encoded protein is CACDTVVGSWDTRQMFF.

There are a few counts of this clone. CDR3 sequence reads: CALGALLYGGPRRNKLIF. CDR3 bases: TGTGCTCTTGGGGCACTCCTATACGGGGGACCACGACGGAATAAACTCATCTTT. This chain joins TRDV1 and TRDJ1; D might be TRDD3 (6 bases). The CDR3 runs 18 residues. Trimming took 4 bases from V and 6 from J, leaving 27 bases between them. In germline, CDR1 is TSWWSYY, CDR2 QGS.

This clone is medium-sized. The J gene is TRDJ1, the V gene TRDV2; TRDD3 agrees at 10 bases. Germline V gene lookup returns CDR1 GEAIGNYY and CDR2 EKD. J was trimmed by 0 bases and V by 3 bases; bases with no gene match: 3. The CDR3 covers 15 residues. In nucleotides, the CDR3 is TGTGCCTGTGACTGGGGGATACCGTACACCGATAAACTCATCTTT. It translates to CACDWGIPYTDKLIF.

This clone is medium-sized (0.01 to 0.1%) in the sample. The chain recombines TRDV2 with TRDJ2; 11 bases match TRDD3. Germline loops: CDR1 GEAIGNYY, CDR2 EKD. The junction had 5 bases not matched to a gene; V was cut back by 2 bases and J by 1 base. The CDR3 length is 17 residues. CDR3 nucleotide sequence: TGTGCCTGTGACATACTGGGGGATAAAAATTTGACAGCACAACTCTTCTTT. Its translation is CACDILGDKNLTAQLFF.

This chain joins TRDV3 and TRDJ1, with TRDD3 matching over 9 bases. V dropped 1 base and J dropped 2; count of bases not matched to a gene: 14. The CDR3 covers 17 residues. In germline, CDR1 is TVYSNPD, CDR2 GDNSRS (reference sequence). In nucleotides, the CDR3 is TGTGCCTTTATTGATCCGCCCACTGGGGATACGACCGATAAACTCATCTTT. This gives the protein CAFIDPPTGDTTDKLIF.

This clone has only a few counts. V usage is TRDV2 and J usage is TRDJ2, with 10 bases identical to TRDD3. J lost 6 bases, V lost 2 bases, and 5 bases had no gene match. CDR3 length equals 15 residues. Germline CDR1 and CDR2: GEAIGNYY and EKD. CDR3 loop: CACDRLGDGAAQLFF. As DNA, the CDR3 is TGTGCCTGTGACAGACTGGGGGATGGAGCAGCACAACTCTTCTTT.